These 18 T cell receptor beta chains were sequenced from one sample in a study of cytomegalovirus exposure and HLA in healthy donors. PCR employed 60 Vbeta and 13 Jbeta primers. Produced via immunoSEQ multiplex PCR; TCRdb's table is partial and in-frame only. This table has 200,000 to 250,000 clones, approximately 78% appearing once. The sample comprised PBMCs. The receptors originated from a man aged 25 to 45 in good health and CMV-seronegative.

The chain carries TRBV4-1 and TRBJ2-2; TRBD1 matches at 8 bases. V was pared by 2 bases and J by 6 bases, with 5 bases of the junction left unmatched. There are 15 residues in the CDR3. Germline V gene data show CDR1 as MGHRA and CDR2 as YSYEKL. The CDR3 DNA reads TGCGCCAGCAGCCAATCGGACAGGGACGCCGGGGAGCTGTTTTTT. Its translation is CASSQSDRDAGELFF.

With regard to this clone: Other DNA sequences in this sample translate to the same CDR3. This CDR3 is CASSSGGYEQYF. In DNA, the CDR3 is TGTGCCAGCAGCTCCGGGGGCTACGAGCAGTACTTC. The rearrangement links TRBV6-5 to TRBJ2-7, with D possibly matching TRBD2 (6 bases). The CDR3 loop spans 12 amino acids. Per the germline V gene, CDR1 is MNHEY and CDR2 is SVGAGI. V was pared by 6 bases and J by 3 bases, with 9 bases between.

CDR3 sequence (DNA): TGTGCCAGCAGTCGCTTTTCGACAGGTTCCTCACCCCTCCACTTT. Translating it yields CASSRFSTGSSPLHF. The gene calls are TRBV6-5 and TRBJ1-6, with D maybe TRBD1 (6 bases). Germline CDR1 MNHEY, CDR2 SVGAGI. The CDR3 totals 15 residues. V shed 5 bases and J shed 10 bases, with 18 bases lying between them.

The chain recombines TRBV2 with TRBJ1-6, with D perhaps matching TRBD1 (6 bases). CDR3 length equals 15 residues. The germline gives CDR1 SNHLY, CDR2 FYNNEI. V gave up 6 bases and J gave up 7 bases, with 16 bases separating them. The CDR3 loop reads CASSAGVSLNSPLHF. The CDR3 DNA sequence: TGTGCCAGCAGCGCAGGGGTATCACTGAATTCACCCCTCCACTTT.

This chain uses TRBV2 with TRBJ2-3; TRBD2 matches at 10 bases. The CDR3 consists of 17 residues. J lost 6 bases, V lost 2 bases, and 11 bases had no gene match. CDR1 and CDR2 (germline): SNHLY, FYNNEI. The CDR3 is CASSESLVAGGRDTQYF. The CDR3 coding sequence is TGTGCCAGCAGTGAAAGTTTGGTAGCGGGGGGCCGGGATACGCAGTATTTT.

The gene calls are TRBV6-1 and TRBJ2-5; unclear D gene. Germline assignment: CDR1 MNHNS and CDR2 SASEGT. CDR3 size: 13 residues. V was pared by 6 bases and J by 2 bases, with 10 bases between. The DNA of the CDR3 is TGTGCCAGCAGCGAGGCCTATCAAGAGACCCAGTACTTC. It specifies CASSEAYQETQYF.

This chain connects TRBV6-1 to TRBJ2-3, with 9 bases fitting TRBD2. Trimming at V came to 4 bases and at J to 5 bases, leaving 7 bases not matched to a gene. The CDR3 is 15 amino acids. Germline V lookup: CDR1 MNHNS, CDR2 SASEGT. The CDR3 DNA sequence: TGTGCCAGCAGTGGATCTAGCGGGACCGTAGATACGCAGTATTTT. This sequence encodes CASSGSSGTVDTQYF.

The rearrangement joins TRBV9 to TRBJ1-2; 9 bases are a match to TRBD1. This CDR3 has 15 amino acids. The germline V gene has CDR1 SGDLS and CDR2 YYNGEE. Trimming took 2 bases from V and 3 from J; bases not matched to a gene: 5. For the CDR3, the DNA is TGTGCCAGCAGCGTCGGGACAGGGAGGGACTATGGCTACACCTTC. Its protein product is CASSVGTGRDYGYTF. The full variable domain, rest sourced from reference TRBV9 and TRBJ1-2, is DSGVTQTPKHLITATGQRVTLRCSPRSGDLSVYWYQQSLDQGLQFLIQYYNGEERAKGNILERFSAQQFPDLHSELNLSSLELGDSALYFCASSVGTGRDYGYTFGSGTRLTVV.

The rearrangement joins TRBV14 to TRBJ2-3; 10 nucleotides line up with TRBD2. V lost 4 bases and J lost 3; bases outside the gene matches: 10. CDR1 is SGHDN and CDR2 is FVKESK in the germline V gene. There are 17 residues in the CDR3. The CDR3 DNA reads TGTGCCAGCAGCCGGCTTAACAGCGGGGGGGCAACAGATACGCAGTATTTT. Translating it yields CASSRLNSGGATDTQYF.

This clone turned up a few times. The rearrangement uses TRBV7-3 and TRBJ2-6; 7 bases align to TRBD1. CDR1 is SGHTA, CDR2 FQGTGA, per germline. The CDR3 covers 17 residues. Unmatched junction bases numbered 7, after V lost 5 bases and J lost 0 bases. The CDR3 loop is CASSPGTARSGANVLTF. CDR3 bases: TGTGCCAGCAGCCCGGGGACAGCTCGCTCTGGGGCCAACGTCCTGACTTTC. The entire variable domain, with the rest obtained from reference TRBV7-3 and TRBJ2-6, is as follows: GAGVSQTPSNKVTEKGKYVELRCDPISGHTALYWYRQSLGQGPEFLIYFQGTGAADDSGLPNDRFFAVRPEGSVSTLKIQRTERGDSAVYLCASSPGTARSGANVLTFGAGSRLTVL.

Points on this clone: Other DNA sequences within the sample encode an identical CDR3. The gene calls are TRBV10-2 and TRBJ2-7, with D possibly TRBD1 on 5 matching bases. This CDR3 has 15 amino acids. V was cut by 2 bases and J by 1 base, with 12 bases left in between. Germline V gene sequence: CDR1 WSHSY, CDR2 SAAADI. Here the CDR3 reads CASSEPLYRSYEQYF. Written as DNA, the CDR3 is TGCGCCAGCAGTGAGCCGTTGTACAGGTCCTACGAGCAGTACTTC.

The chain's CDR3 is CASSPPTENTEAFF. The CDR3 nucleotides are TGTGCCAGCAGTCCCCCGACAGAGAACACTGAAGCTTTCTTT. The gene calls are TRBV28 and TRBJ1-1, with a tentative D call TRBD1 (5 bases). This CDR3 is built from 14 residues. V was pared by 5 bases and J by 1 base, with 11 bases between. Looked up from germline, CDR1 is MDHEN and CDR2 is SYDVKM.

The chain recombines TRBV18 with TRBJ2-3, with 10 bases lining up with TRBD1. The germline gives CDR1 KGHSH, CDR2 LQKENI. The CDR3 consists of 19 residues. The V segment lost 0 bases and the J segment 0 bases; nucleotides outside the gene matches: 9. CDR3 amino acids: CASSPPTGGEGYSTDTQYF. In DNA form, the CDR3 reads TGTGCCAGCTCACCACCGACAGGGGGCGAGGGGTATAGCACAGATACGCAGTATTTT.

CDR3 sequence: CASSLEGTGYEQYF. CDR3 nucleotide sequence: TGTGCCAGCAGCTTAGAGGGCACAGGCTACGAGCAGTACTTC. This chain joins TRBV7-8 and TRBJ2-7; a weak D match, TRBD1 (5 bases). CDR1 SGHVS and CDR2 FQNEAQ come from the germline V gene. With 1 base removed from V and 3 bases from J, the gap between germline ends came to 10 bases. This CDR3 region has 14 residues.

This clone was seen a few times. The chain employs TRBV5-4 and TRBJ1-6, with D hard to call. The CDR3 covers 13 residues. From germline, CDR1 is SGHNT and CDR2 YYREEE (reference sequence). Trimming shortened V by 4 bases and J by 6 bases, and 8 bases separated the two germline ends. CDR3 nucleotides: TGTGCCAGCAGCCCCGGGATTAATTCACCCCTCCACTTT. Translating gives CASSPGINSPLHF.

The rearrangement joins TRBV7-9 to TRBJ2-7; tentatively, D is TRBD2 (5 bases). The germline V and J ends were trimmed by 6 bases and 0 bases, with 9 bases remaining between them. The CDR3 consists of 13 residues. Germline loops: CDR1 SEHNR, CDR2 FQNEAQ (reference sequence). Here the CDR3 reads CASSSGTSYEQYF. The DNA for the CDR3 is TGTGCCAGCAGTTCGGGAACCTCCTACGAGCAGTACTTC. Variable domain in full (rest from reference TRBV7-9 and TRBJ2-7): DTGVSQNPRHKITKRGQNVTFRCDPISEHNRLYWYRQTLGQGPEFLTYFQNEAQLEKSRLLSDRFSAERPKGSFSTLEIQRTEQGDSAMYLCASSSGTSYEQYFGPGTRLTVT.

V and J are TRBV5-4 and TRBJ2-3, with TRBD2 matching 10 bases. With 4 bases clipped from V and 2 bases from J, the junction kept 4 bases outside the gene matches. The CDR3 totals 15 residues. From germline, CDR1 is SGHNT and CDR2 YYREEE (reference sequence). This CDR3 reads CASSRAGGYTDTQYF. The CDR3 DNA follows: TGTGCCAGCAGCCGAGCGGGGGGGTACACAGATACGCAGTATTTT. The full variable domain, in which reference TRBV5-4 and TRBJ2-3 provide the parts outside the CDR3, is ETGVTQSPTHLIKTRGQQVTLRCSSQSGHNTVSWYQQALGQGPQFIFQYYREEENGRGNFPPRFSGLQFPNYSSELNVNALELDDSALYLCASSRAGGYTDTQYFGPGTRLTVL.

This chain joins TRBV27 and TRBJ2-5; 11 bases are a match to TRBD2. Judging by the DNA end, TRBJ2-7 fits better; the J call may be wrong. The germline V gene encodes CDR1 MNHEY and CDR2 SMNVEV (reference sequence). The CDR3 runs 16 residues. The CDR3 DNA follows: TGTGCCAGCAGTCTCCTCGTAGCGGGGGGGCGCAACGAGCAGTACTTC. This encodes CASSLLVAGGRNEQYF.